This TCR beta chain was observed in a study of cytomegalovirus exposure and HLA in healthy donors. This CDR3 is built from 18 residues. CDR1 and CDR2 from the germline V gene are SGHDT and YYEEEE. Trimming took 0 bases from V and 0 from J; bases not matched to a gene: 11. 13 Jbeta primers and 60 Vbeta primers were used for the PCR. TCRdb's copy holds only in-frame clones and misses some; the assay was immunoSEQ multiplex PCR. The data contain some 200,000 clones, about 80% of them singletons. The chain links TRBV5-6 to TRBJ1-1, with 7 bases matching TRBD1. Sequencing was carried out using PBMCs. This clonotype was sampled from a man in his late teens or twenties in good health and CMV-seronegative. Written as DNA, the CDR3 is TGTGCCAGCAGCTTGGTGAGTTGGGACAGCATCATGAACACTGAAGCTTTCTTT. Amino acid sequence: CASSLVSWDSIMNTEAFF.